This T cell receptor (beta chain) originates from a study of cytomegalovirus exposure and HLA in healthy donors. In its sample, this clone was seen once. Trimming took 1 base from V and 6 from J; bases not matched to a gene: 9. The germline gives CDR1 SGHRS, CDR2 YFSETQ. The CDR3 totals 15 residues. With 60 Vbeta and 13 Jbeta primers, the PCR was carried out. The protocol was immunoSEQ multiplex PCR, while the TCRdb copy is restricted to in-frame clones and leaves out a portion. The sample has 160,000 or so clones, 60% to 80% seen once. The clonotype originates from a man aged 40-49 years in good health and CMV-seropositive. Sequenced: PBMCs. The chain links TRBV5-1 to TRBJ2-5; 7 bases are a match to TRBD1. As DNA, the CDR3 is TGCGCCAGCAGCTTGACCGACAGGGTACCTAAGACCCAGTACTTC. Its translation is CASSLTDRVPKTQYF. The entire variable domain, with the rest obtained from reference TRBV5-1 and TRBJ2-5, is as follows: KAGVTQTPRYLIKTRGQQVTLSCSPISGHRSVSWYQQTPGQGLQFLFEYFSETQRNKGNFPGRFSGRQFSNSRSEMNVSTLELGDSALYLCASSLTDRVPKTQYFGPGTRLLVL.